Following are 21 T cell receptor beta chains from one sample sequenced in a study of a mutant IDH1 vaccine in newly diagnosed glioma. The method was immunoSEQ multiplex PCR; TCRdb's version includes in-frame clones alone and lacks a portion of them. The sample contains about 60,000 clones, 65% to 85% of which appear only once. No cognate antigen is known for these TCRs. Time point: week 11, during vaccination. With topical imiquimod, each dose of the vaccine consisted of 300 ug of mutant IDH1 20-mer peptide. The sequenced sample was PBMCs, obtained from a glioma patient whose treatment included an IDH1 peptide vaccine. The receptor set was obtained from a woman between 45 and 65 years old with glioma.

The CDR3, as DNA: TGTGCCAGCAGCTTTTTTCTTATCCGGGACAGGGCAAACAGAGGCTACACCTTC. Translation: CASSFFLIRDRANRGYTF. The gene calls are TRBV5-6 and TRBJ1-2; 9 bases align to TRBD1. Per the germline V gene, CDR1 is SGHDT and CDR2 is YYEEEE. Trimming took 2 bases from V and 8 from J; bases not matched to a gene: 19. The CDR3 has 18 amino acids.

In this sample, this clone turned up a few times. V usage is TRBV11-2 and J usage is TRBJ1-2; D not certain. Germline CDR1 SGHAT, CDR2 FQNNGV. The V gene lost 1 base and the J gene lost 1 base, with 16 bases spanning the gap. The CDR3 contains 17 residues. The CDR3 bases are TGTGCCAGCAGCTTAGCTGGGTCGAAACCGGGTAACTATGGCTACACCTTC. This sequence encodes CASSLAGSKPGNYGYTF.

The V gene is TRBV7-2, the J gene TRBJ2-3; TRBD2 agrees at 10 bases. Germline values: CDR1 SGHTA, CDR2 FQGNSA. The CDR3 sequence is 13 residues long. With 4 bases clipped from V and 7 bases from J, the junction kept 2 bases outside the gene matches. CDR3 protein: CASSWTSGNTQYF. In DNA form, the CDR3 reads TGTGCCAGCAGCTGGACTAGCGGTAATACGCAGTATTTT.

This clone was detected once. The V and J genes are TRBV7-7 and TRBJ2-7; D possibly corresponds to TRBD1 (5 bases). There are 17 residues in the CDR3. V shed 3 bases and J shed 7 bases, with 25 bases lying between them. CDR1 is SSHAT, CDR2 FNYEAQ, per germline (reference sequence). The CDR3 is CASSFCEFRGSRMEQYF. Here the CDR3 DNA reads TGTGCCAGCAGCTTTTGCGAATTTAGGGGCTCCCGAATGGAGCAGTACTTC.

This clone was seen a single time. The chain is built from TRBV10-3 and TRBJ2-3; 8 bases are a match to TRBD1. Trimming at V came to 2 bases and at J to 2 bases, leaving 3 bases not matched to a gene. The CDR3 has 15 residues. Germline V gene lookup returns CDR1 ENHRY and CDR2 SYGVKD. For the CDR3, the DNA is TGTGCCATCAGTGAGCAGGGGGCCGACACAGATACGCAGTATTTT. Translated, it gives CAISEQGADTDTQYF.

The CDR3 sequence is CASSVGQGKSETQYF. For the CDR3, the DNA is TGTGCCAGCAGCGTAGGACAGGGGAAATCGGAGACCCAGTACTTC. The chain employs TRBV9 and TRBJ2-5; TRBD1 agrees at 8 bases. Trimming at V came to 0 bases and at J to 5 bases, leaving 6 bases not matched to a gene. From germline, CDR1 is SGDLS and CDR2 YYNGEE. The CDR3 covers 15 residues. The full variable domain, in which reference TRBV9 and TRBJ2-5 provide the parts outside the CDR3, is DSGVTQTPKHLITATGQRVTLRCSPRSGDLSVYWYQQSLDQGLQFLIQYYNGEERAKGNILERFSAQQFPDLHSELNLSSLELGDSALYFCASSVGQGKSETQYFGPGTRLLVL.

The chain recombines TRBV5-8 with TRBJ1-2; 10 nucleotides agree with TRBD1. Germline V lookup: CDR1 SGHTS, CDR2 YDEGEE. V lost 3 bases to trimming and J lost 6 bases; unmatched junction nucleotides: 8. The CDR3 is made up of 15 amino acids. CDR3 loop: CASSSPGTGDNGYTF. CDR3 sequence (DNA): TGTGCCAGCAGCTCCCCGGGGACAGGGGATAATGGCTACACCTTC.

This clone has a handful of counts. DNA of the CDR3: TGTGCCAGCAGCCAAGAAGTGAGGGGCACTGAAGCTTTCTTT. Translation: CASSQEVRGTEAFF. The rearrangement uses TRBV4-2 and TRBJ1-1; a weak D match, TRBD1 (5 bases). CDR1 and CDR2 from the germline V gene are LGHNA and YNFKEQ. The V end lost 0 bases, the J end lost 4 bases, and 9 bases lay between the germline ends. The CDR3 covers 14 residues.

This chain uses TRBV7-9 with TRBJ1-6; 9 positions match TRBD1. Per the germline V gene, CDR1 is SEHNR and CDR2 is FQNEAQ (reference sequence). The CDR3 totals 15 residues. V dropped 2 bases and J dropped 10; count of bases not matched to a gene: 6. The DNA for the CDR3 is TGTGCCAGCAGCTTAATGACAGGGGGAAACTCACCCCTCCACTTT. It yields the protein CASSLMTGGNSPLHF.

V gene TRBV6-1 combines with J gene TRBJ2-3; D is tentatively TRBD1 or TRBD2 (5 bases each). V was shortened by 6 bases and J by 6 bases, with 13 bases between the two germline ends. Germline CDR1 MNHNS, CDR2 SASEGT. The CDR3 is 13 amino acids. The CDR3 region is CASRQTRGDTQYF. In nucleotides, the CDR3 is TGTGCCAGCAGACAAACTCGGGGCGATACGCAGTATTTT.

This clone was counted a few times. The rearrangement links TRBV6-1 to TRBJ1-1; 9 nucleotides line up with TRBD1. The junction had 8 bases not matched to a gene; V was cut back by 4 bases and J by 11 bases. The CDR3 is 13 amino acids. CDR1 is MNHNS and CDR2 is SASEGT in the germline V gene. The CDR3 DNA follows: TGTGCCAGCAGTGTAACACAGGGGGCAACCGCTTTCTTT. Translated: CASSVTQGATAFF.

V and J are TRBV13 and TRBJ1-6, with unresolved D. Germline-derived CDR1 and CDR2 are PRHDT and FYEKMQ (reference sequence). Trimming removed 6 bases at V and 0 bases at J, with 12 bases between. The CDR3 is 16 residues long. The CDR3 is CASSLLPSSYNSPLHF. In nucleotides, the CDR3 is TGTGCCAGCAGTCTGCTGCCGAGCTCCTATAATTCACCCCTCCACTTT. Full variable domain (outside the CDR3, taken from reference TRBV13 and TRBJ1-6): AAGVIQSPRHLIKEKRETATLKCYPIPRHDTVYWYQQGPGQDPQFLISFYEKMQSDKGSIPDRFSAQQFSDYHSELNMSSLELGDSALYFCASSLLPSSYNSPLHFGNGTRLTVT.

The rearrangement joins TRBV7-2 to TRBJ1-1; 7 bases align to TRBD1. The CDR3 extends over 15 amino acids. V was clipped by 5 bases and J by 4 bases; unmatched bases: 10. Germline loops: CDR1 SGHTA, CDR2 FQGNSA. CDR3 in amino acids: CASSPWTGGGTEAFF. Here the CDR3 DNA reads TGTGCCAGCAGCCCATGGACAGGCGGTGGCACTGAAGCTTTCTTT.

The chain has TRBV5-6 and TRBJ1-6; 7 bases match TRBD1. The CDR3 is 13 amino acids. J lost 8 bases, V lost 2 bases, and 1 base had no gene match. Germline V gene lookup returns CDR1 SGHDT and CDR2 YYEEEE. In DNA, the CDR3 is TGTGCCAGCAGCTTTGGGACAGATTCACCCCTCCACTTT. Its translation: CASSFGTDSPLHF. The full variable domain, with the rest looked up from reference TRBV5-6 and TRBJ1-6, is DAGVTQSPTHLIKTRGQQVTLRCSPKSGHDTVSWYQQALGQGPQFIFQYYEEEERQRGNFPDRFSGHQFPNYSSELNVNALLLGDSALYLCASSFGTDSPLHFGNGTRLTVT.

The rearrangement links TRBV15 to TRBJ2-7, with D tentatively TRBD2 (7 bases). Germline V CDR1 and CDR2: LNHNV, YYDKDF (reference sequence). Trimming cost V 0 bases and J 6 bases, with 18 bases left between them. CDR3 size: 16 residues. CDR3 DNA: TGTGCCACCAGCAGAGAAACCCGGGGGGCTGGCTCCGAGCAGTACTTC. It is translated as CATSRETRGAGSEQYF. The full variable domain, in which reference TRBV15 and TRBJ2-7 provide the parts outside the CDR3, is DAMVIQNPRYQVTQFGKPVTLSCSQTLNHNVMYWYQQKSSQAPKLLFHYYDKDFNNEADTPDNFQSRRPNTSFCFLDIRSPGLGDTAMYLCATSRETRGAGSEQYFGPGTRLTVT.

The V and J genes are TRBV4-3 and TRBJ1-1; no reliable D call. There are 14 residues in the CDR3. Trimming removed 0 bases from V and 1 base from J, with 6 bases in between. CDR1 is LGHNA, CDR2 YSLEER, per germline. The CDR3 nucleotides are TGCGCCAGCAGCCAAGATCGGTCGAACACTGAAGCTTTCTTT. Translated, it gives CASSQDRSNTEAFF.

The CDR3 bases are TGTGCCAGCTCACACGGGAGGAATCAGCCCCAGCATTTT. The encoded protein is CASSHGRNQPQHF. V and J are TRBV18 and TRBJ1-5; no reliable D call. The CDR3 is made up of 13 amino acids. The germline CDR1 and CDR2 sequences are KGHSH and LQKENI. Trimming cost V 4 bases and J 4 bases, with 8 bases left between them. The variable domain in full, completed from reference TRBV18 and TRBJ1-5, reads NAGVMQNPRHLVRRRGQEARLRCSPMKGHSHVYWYRQLPEEGLKFMVYLQKENIIDESGMPKERFSAEFPKEGPSILRIQQVVRGDSAAYFCASSHGRNQPQHFGDGTRLSIL.

The J gene is TRBJ2-7, the V gene TRBV2; D is possibly TRBD2 (6 bases). The V gene's germline CDR1 is SNHLY and CDR2 FYNNEI. V lost 3 bases and J lost 2, with 11 bases in between. The CDR3 is made up of 14 amino acids. CDR3 in amino acids: CASSDTGVTYEQYF. Written as DNA, the CDR3 is TGTGCCAGCAGTGACACGGGGGTCACCTACGAGCAGTACTTC.

The chain has TRBV29-1 and TRBJ2-1, with D uncertain. Trimming removed 4 bases at V and 4 bases at J, with 11 bases between. The germline gives CDR1 SQVTM, CDR2 ANQGSEA. CDR3 length: 13 residues. CDR3 nucleotide sequence: TGCAGCGTTGTCTATGGGTTTTACAATGAGCAGTTCTTC. It translates to CSVVYGFYNEQFF.

V gene TRBV15 combines with J gene TRBJ1-4, with D possibly matching TRBD1 (5 bases). The CDR3 has 15 amino acids. V was shortened by 0 bases and J by 5 bases, with 10 bases between the two germline ends. CDR1 and CDR2 from the germline V gene are LNHNV and YYDKDF (reference sequence). The CDR3 region has the DNA TGTGCCACCAGCAGAGACCAGGGCATCAATGAAAAACTGTTTTTT. Its protein product is CATSRDQGINEKLFF.

The rearrangement links TRBV7-6 to TRBJ2-1; TRBD1 might be the D (6 bases). In germline, CDR1 is SGHVS, CDR2 FNYEAQ. The CDR3 has 12 residues. V was cut by 6 bases and J by 9 bases, with 12 bases left in between. CDR3: CASSSTGFEQFF. The CDR3 nucleotides read TGTGCCAGCAGTTCTACAGGGTTTGAGCAGTTCTTC.